The next 3 T cell receptor beta chains were all read from a single sample in a study of chemoradiotherapy in HPV16-positive cancers. Measured with immunoSEQ multiplex PCR; TCRdb has only the in-frame clones, and not every one. The repertoire holds roughly 12,000 clones, with around 68% as singletons. Specimen collection occurred from a patient who underwent chemoradiotherapy. The source of these receptors is a human donor with HPV-associated anogenital cancer.

The J gene is TRBJ2-3, the V gene TRBV11-2; D is uncertain. The V and J ends lost 7 bases and 1 base respectively, with 6 bases between them. This CDR3 comprises 12 residues. The germline gives CDR1 SGHAT, CDR2 FQNNGV. CDR3 in amino acids: CASNEGTDTQYF. In DNA, the CDR3 is TGTGCCAGCAACGAGGGCACAGATACGCAGTATTTT.

The chain has TRBV7-6 and TRBJ2-2, with a possible D match to TRBD2 (5 bases). Per germline, CDR1 SGHVS and CDR2 FNYEAQ. CDR3 length equals 15 residues. V lost 3 bases and J 4 bases, leaving 12 bases between the germline ends. CDR3 DNA sequence: TGTGCCAGCAGCTTTGGCGCTAGCACCACCGGGGAGCTGTTTTTT. It is translated as CASSFGASTTGELFF.

V gene TRBV6-1 combines with J gene TRBJ1-2; TRBD1 matches at 8 bases. CDR1 MNHNS and CDR2 SASEGT come from the germline V gene. The V gene end was trimmed by 6 bases and the J gene end by 4 bases; junction bases not matched to a gene: 4. The CDR3 is 13 amino acids. The CDR3 DNA is TGTGCCAGCAGATCGACAGGGGCCTATGGCTACACCTTC. Protein product: CASRSTGAYGYTF.